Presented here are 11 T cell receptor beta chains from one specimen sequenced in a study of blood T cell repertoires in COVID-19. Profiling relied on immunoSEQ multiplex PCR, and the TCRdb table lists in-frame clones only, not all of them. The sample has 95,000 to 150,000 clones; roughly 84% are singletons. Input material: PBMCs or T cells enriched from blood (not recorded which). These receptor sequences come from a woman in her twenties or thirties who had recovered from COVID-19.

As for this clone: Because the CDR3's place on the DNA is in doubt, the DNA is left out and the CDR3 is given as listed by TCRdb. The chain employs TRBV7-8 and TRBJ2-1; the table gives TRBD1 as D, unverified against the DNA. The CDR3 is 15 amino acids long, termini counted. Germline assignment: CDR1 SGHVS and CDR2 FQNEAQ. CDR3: CASSLAWGQGAKEFF.

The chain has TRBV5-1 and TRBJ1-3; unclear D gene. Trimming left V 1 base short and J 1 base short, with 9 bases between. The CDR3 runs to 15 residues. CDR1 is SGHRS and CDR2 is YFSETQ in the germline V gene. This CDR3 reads CASSLTAGSGNTIYF. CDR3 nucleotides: TGCGCCAGCAGCTTGACGGCGGGATCTGGAAACACCATATATTTT.

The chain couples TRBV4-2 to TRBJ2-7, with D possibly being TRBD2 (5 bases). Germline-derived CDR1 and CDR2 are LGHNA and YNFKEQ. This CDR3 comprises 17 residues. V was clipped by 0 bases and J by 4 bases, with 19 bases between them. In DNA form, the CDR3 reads TGTGCCAGCAGCCAAGAAGAGACAACAGCGGTTCCGTACGAGCAGTACTTC. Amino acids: CASSQEETTAVPYEQYF.

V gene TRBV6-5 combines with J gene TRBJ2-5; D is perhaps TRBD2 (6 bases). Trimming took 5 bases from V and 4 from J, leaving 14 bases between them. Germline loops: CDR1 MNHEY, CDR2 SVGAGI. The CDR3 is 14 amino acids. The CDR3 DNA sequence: TGTGCCAGCAGTCCCCCGGGGGACGGAGAGACCCAGTACTTC. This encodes CASSPPGDGETQYF.

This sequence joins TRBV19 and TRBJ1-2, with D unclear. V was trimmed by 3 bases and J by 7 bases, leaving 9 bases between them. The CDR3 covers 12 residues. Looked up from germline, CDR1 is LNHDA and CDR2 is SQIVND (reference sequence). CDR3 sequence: CASSIPGFGYTF. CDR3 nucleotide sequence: TGTGCCAGTAGTATTCCGGGTTTTGGCTACACCTTC.

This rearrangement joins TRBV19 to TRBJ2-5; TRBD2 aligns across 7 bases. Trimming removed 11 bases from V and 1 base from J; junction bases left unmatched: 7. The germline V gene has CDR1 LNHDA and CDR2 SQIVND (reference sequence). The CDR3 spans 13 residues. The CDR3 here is CASSGLVQETQYF. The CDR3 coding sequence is TGTGCCTCTAGCGGTCTTGTCCAAGAGACCCAGTACTTC.

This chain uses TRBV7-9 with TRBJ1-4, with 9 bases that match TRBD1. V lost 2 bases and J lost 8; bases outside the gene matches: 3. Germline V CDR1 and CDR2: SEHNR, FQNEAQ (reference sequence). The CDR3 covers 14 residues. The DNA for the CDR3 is TGTGCCAGCAGCTTAACAGGGGGCCGAGAAAAACTGTTTTTT. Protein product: CASSLTGGREKLFF.

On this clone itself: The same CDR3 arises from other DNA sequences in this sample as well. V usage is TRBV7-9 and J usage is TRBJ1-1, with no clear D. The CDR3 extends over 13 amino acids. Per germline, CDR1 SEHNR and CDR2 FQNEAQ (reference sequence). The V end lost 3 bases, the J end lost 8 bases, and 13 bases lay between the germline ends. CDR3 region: CASSFLRPLEAFF. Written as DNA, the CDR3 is TGTGCCAGCAGCTTTCTCAGGCCCTTGGAAGCTTTCTTT.

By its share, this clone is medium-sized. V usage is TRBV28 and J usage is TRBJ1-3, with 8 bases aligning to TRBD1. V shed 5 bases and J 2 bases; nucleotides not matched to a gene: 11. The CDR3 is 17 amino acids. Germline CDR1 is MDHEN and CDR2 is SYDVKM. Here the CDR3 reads CASSELTGGGAGNTIYF. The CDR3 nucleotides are TGTGCCAGCAGTGAACTTACAGGGGGTGGTGCTGGAAACACCATATATTTT.

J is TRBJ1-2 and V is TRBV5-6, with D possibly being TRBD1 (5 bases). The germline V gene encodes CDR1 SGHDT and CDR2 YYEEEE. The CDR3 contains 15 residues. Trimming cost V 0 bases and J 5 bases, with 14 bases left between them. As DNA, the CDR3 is TGTGCCAGCAGCTTGGTAGGACAAAAGGGGTATGGCTACACCTTC. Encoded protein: CASSLVGQKGYGYTF.

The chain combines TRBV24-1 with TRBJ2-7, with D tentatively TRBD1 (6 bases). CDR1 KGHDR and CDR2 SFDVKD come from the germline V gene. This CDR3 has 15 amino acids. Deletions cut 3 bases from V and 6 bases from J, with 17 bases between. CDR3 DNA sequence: TGTGCCACCAGTGATCGCTCCGGGCCACAGGGCGAGCAGTACTTC. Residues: CATSDRSGPQGEQYF.